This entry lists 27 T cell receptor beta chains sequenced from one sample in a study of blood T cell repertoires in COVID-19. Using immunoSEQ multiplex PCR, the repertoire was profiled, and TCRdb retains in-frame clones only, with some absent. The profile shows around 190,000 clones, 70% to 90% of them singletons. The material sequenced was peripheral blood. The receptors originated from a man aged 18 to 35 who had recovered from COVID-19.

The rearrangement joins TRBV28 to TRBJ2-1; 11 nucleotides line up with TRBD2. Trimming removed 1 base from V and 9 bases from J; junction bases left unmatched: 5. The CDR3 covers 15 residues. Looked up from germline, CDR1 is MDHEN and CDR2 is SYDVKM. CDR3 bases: TGTGCCAGCAGTTTATCACTAGCGGGAGTAGGTGAGCAGTTCTTC. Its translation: CASSLSLAGVGEQFF.

The DNA of the CDR3 is TGCGAGGGGGGGCGGGTGCTACAAAACATTCAGTACTTC. Amino acids: CEGGRVLQNIQYF. The chain employs TRBV29-1 and TRBJ2-4; TRBD2 might be the D (7 bases). The CDR3 spans 13 residues. Germline assignment: CDR1 SQVTM and CDR2 ANQGSEA. Using reference TRBV29-1 and TRBJ2-4 for the parts outside the CDR3, the full variable domain is SAVISQKPSRDICQRGTSLTIQCQVDSQVTMMFWYRQQPGQSLTLIATANQGSEATYESGFVIDKFPISRPNLTFSTLTVSNMSPEDSSIYLCEGGRVLQNIQYFGAGTRLSVL.

This CDR3 is CASSLEGQGGTQYF. For the CDR3, the DNA is TGCGCCAGCAGCTTGGAGGGACAGGGAGGGACCCAGTACTTC. The chain links TRBV5-1 to TRBJ2-5; 9 bases fit TRBD1. Germline trimming cut 0 bases from V and 7 bases from J; bases unmatched to any gene: 4. CDR3 length: 14 amino acids. Germline values: CDR1 SGHRS, CDR2 YFSETQ.

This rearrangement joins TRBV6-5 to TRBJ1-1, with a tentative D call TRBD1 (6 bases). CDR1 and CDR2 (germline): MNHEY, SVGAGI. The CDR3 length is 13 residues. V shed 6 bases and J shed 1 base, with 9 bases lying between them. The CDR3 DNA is TGTGCCAGCAGAAGGACAGAGAACACTGAAGCTTTCTTT. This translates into CASRRTENTEAFF.

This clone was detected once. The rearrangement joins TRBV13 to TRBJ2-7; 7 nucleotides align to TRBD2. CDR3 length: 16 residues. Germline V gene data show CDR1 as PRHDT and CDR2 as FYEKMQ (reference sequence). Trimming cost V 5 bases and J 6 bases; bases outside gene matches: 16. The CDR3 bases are TGTGCCAGCAGCCCCCTCGGGACTACCCGGTCGGGCGAGCAGTACTTC. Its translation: CASSPLGTTRSGEQYF.

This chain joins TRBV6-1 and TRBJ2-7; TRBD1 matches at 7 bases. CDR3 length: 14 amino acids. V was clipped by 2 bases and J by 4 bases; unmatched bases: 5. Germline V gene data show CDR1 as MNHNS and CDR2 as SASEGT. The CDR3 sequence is CASSEQGEGYEQYF. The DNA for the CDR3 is TGTGCCAGCAGTGAACAGGGGGAAGGGTACGAGCAGTACTTC.

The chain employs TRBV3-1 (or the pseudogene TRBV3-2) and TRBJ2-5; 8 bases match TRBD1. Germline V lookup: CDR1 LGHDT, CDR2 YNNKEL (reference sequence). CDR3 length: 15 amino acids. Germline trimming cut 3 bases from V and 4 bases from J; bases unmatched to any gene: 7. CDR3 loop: CASSHPGTGGETQYF. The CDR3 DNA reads TGTGCCAGCAGCCATCCCGGGACAGGTGGAGAGACCCAGTACTTC.

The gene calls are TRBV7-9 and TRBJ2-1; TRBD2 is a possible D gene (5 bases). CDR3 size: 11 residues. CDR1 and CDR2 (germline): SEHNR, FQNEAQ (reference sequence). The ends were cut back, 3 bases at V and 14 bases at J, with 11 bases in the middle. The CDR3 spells CASSFGLLKFF. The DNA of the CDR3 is TGTGCCAGCAGCTTCGGACTCCTGAAGTTCTTC.

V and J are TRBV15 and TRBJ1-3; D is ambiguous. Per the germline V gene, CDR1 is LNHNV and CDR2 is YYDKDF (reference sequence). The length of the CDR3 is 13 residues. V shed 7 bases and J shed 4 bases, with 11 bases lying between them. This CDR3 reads CATTTRVGNTIYF. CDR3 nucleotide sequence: TGTGCCACCACAACCCGGGTGGGAAACACCATATATTTT.

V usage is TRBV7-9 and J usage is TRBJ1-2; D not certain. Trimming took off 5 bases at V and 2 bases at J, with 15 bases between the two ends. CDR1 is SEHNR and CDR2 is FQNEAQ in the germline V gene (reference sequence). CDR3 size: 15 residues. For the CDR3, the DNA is TGTGCCAGCAGCGGGAGCCTAACAGAGAACTATGGCTACACCTTC. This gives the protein CASSGSLTENYGYTF.

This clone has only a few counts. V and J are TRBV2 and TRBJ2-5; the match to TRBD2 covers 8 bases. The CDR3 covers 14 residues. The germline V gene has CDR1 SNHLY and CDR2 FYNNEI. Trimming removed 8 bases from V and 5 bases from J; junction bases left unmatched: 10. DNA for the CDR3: TGTGCCAGCTCGAGGGTAGCGGGACGGGAGACCCAGTACTTC. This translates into CASSRVAGRETQYF.

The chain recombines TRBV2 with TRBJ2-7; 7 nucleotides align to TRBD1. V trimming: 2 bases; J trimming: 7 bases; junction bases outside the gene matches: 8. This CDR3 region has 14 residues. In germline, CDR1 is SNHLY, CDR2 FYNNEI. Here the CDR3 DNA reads TGTGCCAGCAGTGAACAGGGGGACCTGGGGGAGCAGTACTTC. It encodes CASSEQGDLGEQYF.

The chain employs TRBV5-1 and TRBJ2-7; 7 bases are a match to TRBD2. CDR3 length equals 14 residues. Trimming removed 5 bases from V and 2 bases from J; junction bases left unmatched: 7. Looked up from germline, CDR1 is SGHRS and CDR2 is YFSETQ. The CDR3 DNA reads TGCGCCAGCAGGATTCTCAGCGGGACCTACGAGCAGTACTTC. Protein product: CASRILSGTYEQYF.

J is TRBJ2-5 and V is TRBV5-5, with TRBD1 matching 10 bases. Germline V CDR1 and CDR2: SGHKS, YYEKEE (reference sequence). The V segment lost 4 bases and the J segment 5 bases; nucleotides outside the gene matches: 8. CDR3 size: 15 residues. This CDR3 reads CASSPDRGLWETQYF. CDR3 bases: TGTGCCAGCAGCCCCGACAGGGGGCTGTGGGAGACCCAGTACTTC.

The CDR3 is CAISESLAGSYEQYF. The CDR3 DNA reads as TGTGCCATCAGTGAGTCACTAGCGGGATCGTACGAGCAGTACTTC. J is TRBJ2-7 and V is TRBV10-3; 10 bases align to TRBD2. The germline V gene has CDR1 ENHRY and CDR2 SYGVKD. The CDR3 runs 15 residues. Unmatched junction bases numbered 3, after V lost 0 bases and J lost 4 bases.

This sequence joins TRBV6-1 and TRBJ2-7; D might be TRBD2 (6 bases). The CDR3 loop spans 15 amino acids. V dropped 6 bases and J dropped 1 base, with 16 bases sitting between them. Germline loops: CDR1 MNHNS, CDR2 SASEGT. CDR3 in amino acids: CASREEGLLSYEQYF. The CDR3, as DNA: TGTGCCAGCAGGGAGGAGGGACTCTTATCCTACGAGCAGTACTTC.

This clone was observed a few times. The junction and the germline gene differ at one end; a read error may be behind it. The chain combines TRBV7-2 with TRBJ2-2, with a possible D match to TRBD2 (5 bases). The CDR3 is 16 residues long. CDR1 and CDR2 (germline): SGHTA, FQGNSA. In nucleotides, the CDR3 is TGTGCCAGCAGCCTAGCACTAGATCTTATTCCCGGGGAGCTGTTTTTT. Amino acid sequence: CASSLALDLIPGELFF. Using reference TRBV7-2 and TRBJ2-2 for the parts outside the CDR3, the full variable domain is GAGVSQSPSNKVTEKGKDVELRCDPISGHTALYWYRQSLGQGLEFLIYFQGNSAPDKSGLPSDRFSAERTGGSVSTLTIQRTQQEDSAVYLCASSLALDLIPGELFFGEGSRLTVL.

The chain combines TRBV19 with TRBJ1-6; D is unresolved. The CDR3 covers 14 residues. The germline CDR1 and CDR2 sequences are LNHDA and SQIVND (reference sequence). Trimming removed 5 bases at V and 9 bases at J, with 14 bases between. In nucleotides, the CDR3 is TGTGCCAGTAGTGCGGATCCCCTCAGTTCACCCCTCCACTTT. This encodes CASSADPLSSPLHF. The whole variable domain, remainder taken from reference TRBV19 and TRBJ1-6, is DGGITQSPKYLFRKEGQNVTLSCEQNLNHDAMYWYRQDPGQGLRLIYYSQIVNDFQKGDIAEGYSVSREKKESFPLTVTSAQKNPTAFYLCASSADPLSSPLHFGNGTRLTVT.

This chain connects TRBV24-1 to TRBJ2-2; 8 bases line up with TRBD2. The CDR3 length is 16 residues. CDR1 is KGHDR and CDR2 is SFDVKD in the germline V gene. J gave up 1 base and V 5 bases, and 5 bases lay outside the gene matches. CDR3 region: CATSAASGQNTGELFF. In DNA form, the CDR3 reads TGTGCCACCAGTGCGGCTAGCGGGCAGAACACCGGGGAGCTGTTTTTT.

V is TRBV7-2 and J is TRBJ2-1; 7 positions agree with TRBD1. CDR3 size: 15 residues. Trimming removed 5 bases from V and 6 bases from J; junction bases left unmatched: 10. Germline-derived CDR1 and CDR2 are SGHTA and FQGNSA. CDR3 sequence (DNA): TGTGCCAGCAGCCAAACTCCGACAGGGAGCAATGAGCAGTTCTTC. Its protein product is CASSQTPTGSNEQFF.

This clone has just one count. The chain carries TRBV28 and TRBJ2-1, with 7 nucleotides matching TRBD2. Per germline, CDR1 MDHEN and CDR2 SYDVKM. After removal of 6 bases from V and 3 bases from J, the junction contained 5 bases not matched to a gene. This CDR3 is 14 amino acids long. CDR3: CASSSGTIYNEQFF. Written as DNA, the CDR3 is TGTGCCAGCAGCTCCGGGACTATCTACAATGAGCAGTTCTTC.

The CDR3 spells CASSEYSRQGASGYTF. The CDR3 DNA follows: TGTGCCAGCAGTGAGTATTCCCGACAGGGGGCGAGCGGCTACACCTTC. The chain joins TRBV6-1 to TRBJ1-2; the match to TRBD1 covers 10 bases. Losses at the gene ends were 3 bases for V and 8 bases for J; bases not matched to a gene: 12. CDR3 length equals 16 residues. Germline V gene sequence: CDR1 MNHNS, CDR2 SASEGT.

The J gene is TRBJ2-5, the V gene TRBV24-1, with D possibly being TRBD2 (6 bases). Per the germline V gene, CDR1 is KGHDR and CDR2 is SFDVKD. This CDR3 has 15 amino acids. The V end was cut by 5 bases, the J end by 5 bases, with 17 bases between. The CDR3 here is CATSAGSGRSETQYF. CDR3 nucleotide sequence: TGTGCCACCAGTGCCGGTAGCGGCCGATCGGAGACCCAGTACTTC.

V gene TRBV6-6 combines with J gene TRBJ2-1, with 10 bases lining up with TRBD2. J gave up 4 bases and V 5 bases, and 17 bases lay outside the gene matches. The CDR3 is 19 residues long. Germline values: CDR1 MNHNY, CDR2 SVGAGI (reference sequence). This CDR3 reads CASSPSPLRTSGGYNEQFF. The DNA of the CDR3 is TGTGCCAGCAGTCCATCCCCACTCAGGACTAGCGGCGGGTACAATGAGCAGTTCTTC.

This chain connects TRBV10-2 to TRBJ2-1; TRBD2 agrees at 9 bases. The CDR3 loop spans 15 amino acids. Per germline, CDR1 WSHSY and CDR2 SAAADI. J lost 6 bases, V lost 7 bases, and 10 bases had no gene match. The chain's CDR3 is CASITGTSGFNEQFF. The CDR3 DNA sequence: TGCGCCAGCATTACTGGAACTAGCGGGTTCAATGAGCAGTTCTTC.

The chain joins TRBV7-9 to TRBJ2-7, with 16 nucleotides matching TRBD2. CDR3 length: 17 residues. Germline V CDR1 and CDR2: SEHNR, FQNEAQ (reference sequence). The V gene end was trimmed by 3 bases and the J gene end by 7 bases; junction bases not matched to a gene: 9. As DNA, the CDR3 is TGTGCCAGCAGCTTTTCCGGGACTAGCGGGAGGGCGGGTGAGCAGTACTTC. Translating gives CASSFSGTSGRAGEQYF.

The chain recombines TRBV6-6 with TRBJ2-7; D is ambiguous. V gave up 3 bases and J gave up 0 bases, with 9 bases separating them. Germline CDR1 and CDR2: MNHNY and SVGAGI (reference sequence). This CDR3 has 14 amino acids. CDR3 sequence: CASSYGQSSYEQYF. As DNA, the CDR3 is TGTGCCAGCAGTTATGGGCAGAGCTCCTACGAGCAGTACTTC.